These 25 T cell receptor beta chains were all obtained from the same sample, sequenced in a study of regulatory T cells in long-lasting Graves disease. TCR beta libraries were built with iRepertoire HTBI primers and Arm-PCR of CDR3 regions. MiXCR, applied by TCRdb to the multiplex PCR reads, yields one record per CDR3 protein. The sample consists of hundreds of thousands of distinct CDR3 sequences, approximately 31% of them appearing once. Documented time point: persistent/refractory GD, antithyroid drugs over 5 years with positive TRAb. RNA extracted from PBMCs served as the sequencing template. The sample in question was peripheral blood mononuclear cells (PBMCs), obtained when the disease was refractory, from a patient treated with antithyroid drugs. The receptors shown here come from a female donor with Graves disease.

The chain uses TRBV25-1 and TRBJ2-2; the match to TRBD2 covers 9 bases. Germline CDR1 is MGHDK and CDR2 is SYGVNS. V trimming: 3 bases; J trimming: 0 bases; junction bases outside the gene matches: 8. The CDR3 has 18 residues. CDR3 protein: CASSDRESGRPNTGELFF. DNA for the CDR3: TGTGCCAGCAGTGATCGCGAGAGCGGGAGGCCGAACACCGGGGAGCTGTTTTTT. Full variable domain (remainder filled in from reference TRBV25-1 and TRBJ2-2): EADIYQTPRYLVIGTGKKITLECSQTMGHDKMYWYQQDPGMELHLIHYSYGVNSTEKGDLSSESTVSRIRTEHFPLTLESARPSHTSQYLCASSDRESGRPNTGELFFGEGSRLTVL.

This clonotype was seen ten or more times. The V and J genes are TRBV6-9 and TRBJ1-2; no firm D call. CDR1 is MNHGY, CDR2 SVAAGI, per germline. Trimming cost V 3 bases and J 7 bases, with 12 bases left between them. The CDR3 loop spans 13 amino acids. This chain's CDR3 is CASSYEFSSGYTF. In DNA form, the CDR3 reads TGTGCCAGCAGTTACGAGTTTTCGAGTGGCTACACCTTC.

This clonotype came up many times. The V and J genes are TRBV20-1 and TRBJ2-1; TRBD2 matches 9 bases. This CDR3 is 13 amino acids long. After removal of 2 bases from V and 9 bases from J, the junction contained 5 bases not matched to a gene. CDR1 DFQATT and CDR2 SNEGSKA come from the germline V gene (reference sequence). The CDR3 DNA sequence: TGCAGTGCTAGACAGCGGGAGGATACTGAGCAGTTCTTC. This encodes CSARQREDTEQFF.

This chain uses TRBV15 with TRBJ2-7; D unclear. With 1 base removed from V and 1 base from J, the gap between germline ends came to 5 bases. This CDR3 has 13 amino acids. CDR1 is LNHNV, CDR2 YYDKDF, per germline (reference sequence). The CDR3 here is CATSRGESYEQYF. DNA for the CDR3: TGTGCCACCAGCAGAGGCGAGTCCTACGAGCAGTACTTC.

This rearrangement joins TRBV12-5 to TRBJ2-2; D gene ambiguous. Looked up from germline, CDR1 is LGHNT and CDR2 is FRNRAP. Trimming removed 6 bases from V and 4 bases from J, with 6 bases in between. The CDR3 loop spans 12 amino acids. The CDR3 sequence: CASGPPTGELFF. The DNA of the CDR3 is TGTGCTAGTGGGCCCCCCACCGGGGAGCTGTTTTTT.

This clonotype has just a few counts. The genes are TRBV20-1 and TRBJ2-7, with D possibly being TRBD1 or TRBD2 (6 bases each). The germline V gene has CDR1 DFQATT and CDR2 SNEGSKA (reference sequence). The CDR3 consists of 12 residues. V was pared by 5 bases and J by 5 bases, with 13 bases between. CDR3 sequence (DNA): TGCAGTGCTCCCCAGGGGAGGAACGAGCAGTACTTC. This gives the protein CSAPQGRNEQYF.

There are many counts of this clonotype. V is TRBV12-3 or TRBV12-4 and J is TRBJ2-5; D is ambiguous. Trimming stripped 5 bases from V and 0 bases from J, with 7 bases between. This CDR3 has 13 amino acids. The CDR3: CASSLDYQETQYF. The CDR3 region has the DNA TGTGCCAGCAGTCTAGACTACCAAGAGACCCAGTACTTC.

This clonotype was counted only a few times. The V and J genes are TRBV28 and TRBJ1-5; 7 bases fit TRBD1. There are 16 residues in the CDR3. CDR1 is MDHEN and CDR2 is SYDVKM in the germline V gene. The V segment lost 4 bases and the J segment 4 bases; nucleotides outside the gene matches: 10. The DNA for the CDR3 is TGTGCCAGCAGTTCGTTATTGAGGGACAGTAATCAGCCCCAGCATTTT. Amino acid sequence: CASSSLLRDSNQPQHF. Full variable domain (rest looked up from reference TRBV28 and TRBJ1-5): DVKVTQSSRYLVKRTGEKVFLECVQDMDHENMFWYRQDPGLGLRLIYFSYDVKMKEKGDIPEGYSVSREKKERFSLILESASTNQTSMYLCASSSLLRDSNQPQHFGDGTRLSIL.

This clonotype was picked up a small number of times. DNA for the CDR3: TGCGCCAGCAGCTTGAGGGATCCTGGGGCCAACGTCCTGACTTTC. This gives the protein CASSLRDPGANVLTF. The rearrangement links TRBV5-1 to TRBJ2-6; unclear D gene. The CDR3 is made up of 15 amino acids. Germline V gene sequence: CDR1 SGHRS, CDR2 YFSETQ. V was cut by 1 base and J by 2 bases, with 7 bases left in between.

This clonotype was counted at least ten times. V gene TRBV2 combines with J gene TRBJ2-7; the match to TRBD2 covers 10 bases. The CDR3 spans 16 residues. Germline trimming cut 7 bases from V and 3 bases from J; bases unmatched to any gene: 12. Germline CDR1 is SNHLY and CDR2 is FYNNEI. The CDR3: CASTQREGTDRYEQYF. CDR3 in DNA: TGTGCCAGCACGCAGCGGGAGGGTACAGACCGCTACGAGCAGTACTTC.

J is TRBJ1-1 and V is TRBV18; a possible D gene is TRBD1 (5 bases). Germline V gene sequence: CDR1 KGHSH, CDR2 LQKENI. V gave up 5 bases and J gave up 3 bases, with 16 bases separating them. The CDR3 runs 15 residues. Written as DNA, the CDR3 is TGTGCCAGCTCAAGAGCCGCAGGGCTGGACACTGAAGCTTTCTTT. It is translated as CASSRAAGLDTEAFF.

J is TRBJ1-1 and V is TRBV29-1; 8 bases fit TRBD1. Germline V gene lookup returns CDR1 SQVTM and CDR2 ANQGSEA. The V segment lost 7 bases and the J segment 4 bases; nucleotides outside the gene matches: 8. The CDR3 consists of 13 residues. The CDR3 DNA is TGCAGCGCCTCGCCAGGGGGCGTCACTGAAGCTTTCTTT. Amino acid sequence: CSASPGGVTEAFF.

At least ten counts were recorded for this clonotype. The chain uses TRBV2 and TRBJ2-5, with 8 positions matching TRBD2. Germline loops: CDR1 SNHLY, CDR2 FYNNEI. V gave up 2 bases and J gave up 1 base; unmatched junction bases: 3. CDR3 size: 15 residues. The CDR3 region has the DNA TGTGCCAGCAGTGAATTAGCGGGGCTCCAAGAGACCCAGTACTTC. Translation: CASSELAGLQETQYF.

The rearrangement uses TRBV10-3 and TRBJ2-1, with 13 bases aligning to TRBD2. This CDR3 has 16 amino acids. CDR1 and CDR2 from the germline V gene are ENHRY and SYGVKD. V lost 4 bases, J lost 4 bases, and 4 bases stayed unmatched. The CDR3 region is CAISVGTSGVYNEQFF. The CDR3 region has the DNA TGTGCCATCAGTGTCGGGACTAGCGGGGTTTACAATGAGCAGTTCTTC.

The rearrangement links TRBV30 to TRBJ1-1; D is uncertain. The germline V gene has CDR1 GTSNPN and CDR2 SVGIG (reference sequence). The CDR3 runs 13 residues. V was clipped by 0 bases and J by 3 bases, with 8 bases between them. CDR3 amino acids: CAWSVMRDTEAFF. CDR3 nucleotides: TGTGCCTGGAGTGTCATGAGGGACACTGAAGCTTTCTTT.

The CDR3 region has the DNA TGCAGTGCTAGTCGGGTTCCAGCGGGGGGATCTAACACCGGGGAGCTGTTTTTT. It specifies CSASRVPAGGSNTGELFF. The V and J genes are TRBV20-1 and TRBJ2-2; 9 bases match TRBD2. The V segment lost 3 bases and the J segment 2 bases; nucleotides outside the gene matches: 13. The CDR3 is 18 amino acids. Germline lookup yields CDR1 DFQATT and CDR2 SNEGSKA (reference sequence).

The chain joins TRBV6-5 to TRBJ1-1; 12 bases agree with TRBD1. V lost 2 bases and J lost 8; bases outside the gene matches: 6. From germline, CDR1 is MNHEY and CDR2 SVGAGI. The CDR3 has 15 residues. CDR3 in amino acids: CASSYRGDRGPEAFF. As DNA, the CDR3 is TGTGCCAGCAGTTACCGAGGGGACAGGGGGCCCGAAGCTTTCTTT.

The chain combines TRBV11-2 with TRBJ1-1; D is unresolved. Germline CDR1 reads SGHAT; CDR2 reads FQNNGV. V was cut by 5 bases and J by 0 bases, with 10 bases left in between. This CDR3 has 14 residues. Here the CDR3 DNA reads TGTGCCAGCAGCATACGCCCAATGAACACTGAAGCTTTCTTT. Translated, it gives CASSIRPMNTEAFF.

This clonotype was detected only a few times. The chain links TRBV3-1 to TRBJ1-1; a possible D gene is TRBD1 (5 bases). V lost 0 bases and J lost 7, with 12 bases in between. This CDR3 contains 14 residues. In germline, CDR1 is LGHDT, CDR2 YNNKEL (reference sequence). The CDR3 sequence: CASSQDNGAHEAFF. The CDR3 DNA follows: TGTGCCAGCAGCCAAGATAACGGGGCCCATGAAGCTTTCTTT.

The gene calls are TRBV6-1 and TRBJ1-3, with a tentative D call TRBD1 (6 bases). Trimming removed 6 bases from V and 12 bases from J, with 12 bases in between. The CDR3 has 11 amino acids. Germline V lookup: CDR1 MNHNS, CDR2 SASEGT. The CDR3 loop reads CASRQGIIIYF. DNA of the CDR3: TGTGCCAGCAGACAGGGAATAATCATATATTTT.

The rearrangement links TRBV6-1 to TRBJ1-2; 9 nucleotides agree with TRBD1. In germline, CDR1 is MNHNS, CDR2 SASEGT. V lost 2 bases, J lost 7 bases, and 5 bases stayed unmatched. The CDR3 consists of 14 residues. The CDR3 sequence: CASSETGQGGGYTF. CDR3 DNA: TGTGCCAGCAGTGAAACGGGACAGGGTGGTGGCTACACCTTC.

The V gene is TRBV19, the J gene TRBJ1-2; 12 bases agree with TRBD1. V shed 6 bases, J shed 4 bases, and the junction held 9 bases outside the gene matches. The CDR3 has 16 residues. Per the germline V gene, CDR1 is LNHDA and CDR2 is SQIVND (reference sequence). DNA of the CDR3: TGTGCCAGTAGCACATCCGGGACAGGGGGCACCTATGGCTACACCTTC. Protein: CASSTSGTGGTYGYTF.

The rearrangement links TRBV5-1 to TRBJ2-3; maybe TRBD2 (5 bases). Trimming took 6 bases from V and 4 from J, leaving 12 bases between them. The CDR3 is 13 residues long. Germline V gives CDR1 SGHRS, CDR2 YFSETQ. In nucleotides, the CDR3 is TGCGCCAGCACTAGCTTCGGGGCAGATACGCAGTATTTT. Translation: CASTSFGADTQYF.

The chain is built from TRBV11-2 and TRBJ2-1, with D uncertain. The germline V and J ends were trimmed by 5 bases and 5 bases, with 16 bases remaining between them. The germline CDR1 and CDR2 sequences are SGHAT and FQNNGV. The CDR3 extends over 15 amino acids. The CDR3 here is CASSPRYGTDNEQFF. DNA of the CDR3: TGTGCCAGCAGCCCACGTTACGGTACGGACAATGAGCAGTTCTTC.

This clonotype has at least ten counts. CDR3 protein: CASSRVGERNIQYF. Written as DNA, the CDR3 is TGTGCCAGCAGCCGCGTCGGGGAGCGGAACATTCAGTACTTC. The chain has TRBV3-1 and TRBJ2-4, with D possibly TRBD2 on 5 matching bases. V shed 4 bases and J shed 7 bases, with 14 bases lying between them. The V gene's germline CDR1 is LGHDT and CDR2 YNNKEL (reference sequence). This CDR3 has 14 amino acids.